This T cell receptor beta chain was obtained from a study of T cell responses to AZD1222 COVID-19 vaccine. Findings and caveats of the study: Spike-specific TCR breadth and depth were elevated following two AZD1222 doses.

Sequenced by immunoSEQ multiplex PCR; TCRdb stores in-frame clones only, minus some. This table has some 150,000 clones, 80% to 95% appearing once. About this clone itself: Its target is not known.

This clonotype was sampled from an adult who received the AZD1222 COVID-19 vaccine. The source material was peripheral blood, sampled 28 days after the second AZD1222 dose.

CDR3 protein: CASLYRDDLEAFF. CDR3 in DNA: TGTGCCAGCTTGTACCGGGACGATCTTGAAGCTTTCTTT. V is TRBV2 and J is TRBJ1-1; the D gene is possibly TRBD1 (5 bases). Germline V gene lookup returns CDR1 SNHLY and CDR2 FYNNEI. The V and J ends lost 8 bases and 7 bases respectively, with 17 bases between them. This CDR3 is built from 13 residues. Variable domain in full (rest from reference TRBV2 and TRBJ1-1): EPEVTQTPSHQVTQMGQEVILRCVPISNHLYFYWYRQILGQKVEFLVSFYNNEISEKSEIFDDQFSVERPDGSNFTLKIRSTKLEDSAMYFCASLYRDDLEAFFGQGTRLTVV.